These 8 T cell receptor beta chains were all obtained from the same sample, sequenced in a study of T cells in Graves' hyperthyroidism and ophthalmopathy. Researchers took RNA transcripts and amplified the TCR beta CDR3 regions from them. First-round RT-PCR of the TCR CDR3 relied on the HTBI primer set. One entry per CDR3 protein results from TCRdb running MiXCR on the multiplex PCR reads. The table lists a few hundred thousand distinct CDR3 sequences, roughly 15% of them singletons. Sequenced material: blood. These receptors were obtained from a woman in her forties with Graves' hyperthyroidism.

At least ten counts were recorded for this clonotype. The CDR3 here is CASSQDPPNTGELFF. As DNA, the CDR3 is TGTGCCAGCAGCCAAGACCCACCGAACACCGGGGAGCTGTTTTTT. The gene calls are TRBV3-1 and TRBJ2-2; no firm D call. This CDR3 comprises 15 residues. The germline CDR1 and CDR2 sequences are LGHDT and YNNKEL (reference sequence). Trimming removed 0 bases at V and 0 bases at J, with 5 bases between. Supplemented by reference TRBV3-1 and TRBJ2-2, the full variable domain reads DTAVSQTPKYLVTQMGNDKSIKCEQNLGHDTMYWYKQDSKKFLKIMFSYNNKELIINETVPNRFSPKSPDKAHLNLHINSLELGDSAVYFCASSQDPPNTGELFFGEGSRLTVL.

Ten or more counts support this clonotype. V gene TRBV28 combines with J gene TRBJ1-3, with a weak D call TRBD1 (5 bases). CDR1 and CDR2 from the germline V gene are MDHEN and SYDVKM. The CDR3 loop spans 15 amino acids. The ends were cut back, 6 bases at V and 3 bases at J, with 15 bases in the middle. The CDR3 loop is CASRRDGQGGNTIYF. For the CDR3, the DNA is TGTGCCAGCAGACGGGACGGGCAGGGTGGAAACACCATATATTTT.

This clonotype was seen repeatedly, ten times or more. The chain employs TRBV18 and TRBJ2-5; unclear D gene. CDR3 length: 13 residues. Trimming stripped 0 bases from V and 2 bases from J, with 4 bases between. The germline V gene has CDR1 KGHSH and CDR2 LQKENI. This CDR3 reads CASSPPLQETQYF. The DNA of the CDR3 is TGTGCCAGCTCACCACCATTACAAGAGACCCAGTACTTC.

The CDR3 sequence is CASSQSSGWRELGDTQYF. DNA of the CDR3: TGTGCCAGCAGCCAATCTTCGGGGTGGCGGGAGTTGGGAGATACGCAGTATTTT. The V call is TRBV3-1, the J call TRBJ2-3; 7 bases agree with TRBD2. V was pared by 2 bases and J by 5 bases, with 16 bases of the junction left unmatched. The CDR3 is made up of 18 amino acids. The germline CDR1 and CDR2 sequences are LGHDT and YNNKEL (reference sequence).

This clonotype was observed many times. The chain couples TRBV28 to TRBJ1-1, with 9 bases lining up with TRBD1. V shed 7 bases, J shed 3 bases, and the junction held 6 bases outside the gene matches. This CDR3 has 14 residues. Looked up from germline, CDR1 is MDHEN and CDR2 is SYDVKM. This CDR3 reads CASIIQGAHTEAFF. The CDR3 bases are TGTGCCAGCATTATACAGGGGGCGCACACTGAAGCTTTCTTT. The full variable domain, with the rest looked up from reference TRBV28 and TRBJ1-1, is DVKVTQSSRYLVKRTGEKVFLECVQDMDHENMFWYRQDPGLGLRLIYFSYDVKMKEKGDIPEGYSVSREKKERFSLILESASTNQTSMYLCASIIQGAHTEAFFGQGTRLTVV.

This clonotype was seen a handful of times. The chain has TRBV20-1 and TRBJ2-3; D gene uncertain. The length of the CDR3 is 16 residues. The V end lost 0 bases, the J end lost 2 bases, and 15 bases lay between the germline ends. Germline V CDR1 and CDR2: DFQATT, SNEGSKA (reference sequence). This CDR3 is CSARDGSKGITDTQYF. The DNA for the CDR3 is TGCAGTGCTAGAGATGGATCCAAGGGAATCACAGATACGCAGTATTTT.

This clonotype was seen more than once but under ten times. The chain combines TRBV28 with TRBJ2-5; D assignment may be TRBD1 or TRBD2 (5 bases each). Germline V gene lookup returns CDR1 MDHEN and CDR2 SYDVKM. The V end was cut by 5 bases, the J end by 7 bases, with 14 bases between. CDR3 length: 13 amino acids. CDR3 amino acids: CASSEDSGWTQYF. As DNA, the CDR3 is TGTGCCAGCAGTGAAGACAGCGGCTGGACCCAGTACTTC. The entire variable domain, with the rest obtained from reference TRBV28 and TRBJ2-5, is as follows: DVKVTQSSRYLVKRTGEKVFLECVQDMDHENMFWYRQDPGLGLRLIYFSYDVKMKEKGDIPEGYSVSREKKERFSLILESASTNQTSMYLCASSEDSGWTQYFGPGTRLLVL.

The chain uses TRBV6-5 and TRBJ1-6; a possible D gene is TRBD1 (6 bases). Germline V gene lookup returns CDR1 MNHEY and CDR2 SVGAGI. CDR3 size: 16 residues. The V and J ends lost 0 bases and 10 bases respectively, with 16 bases between them. CDR3 in DNA: TGTGCCAGCAGTTACTCGAGGAGGGGGGTTGAATCACCCCTCCACTTT. It encodes CASSYSRRGVESPLHF.